The entry below describes one T cell receptor (beta chain). No cognate antigen has been identified for it. The sample holds no much larger clone one base away, and base qualities are not on file. This specimen comes from a study of regulatory T cells in long-lasting Graves disease (dated by TCRdb to the early 2020s). Background on the whole study: To count as having persistent Graves' disease, a patient had to have received antithyroid drug treatment for over 5 years with TSH receptor autoantibodies remaining persistently positive. Peripheral blood TCR sequencing and RNA sequencing compared persistent Graves' disease patients with newly diagnosed Graves' disease patients. The study was conducted in China and was registered as a clinical trial. A total of around 35 samples were covered by TCR sequencing, comprising around 13 persistent and around 20 newly diagnosed Graves' disease patients. On average, persistent Graves' disease patients in the clinical cohort had been on antithyroid drugs for eight to twelve years.

CDR1 and CDR2 (SGHNT, YYREEE) derive from the germline V gene (reference sequence). V and J lose 5 bases and 6 bases, and a span of 11 bases separates them. From its cysteine to its phenylalanine, the CDR3 spans 13 amino acids. Left in the record is the CDR3 DNA by itself, 39 bases read in frame from the first base. Study-wide conclusions, independent of this receptor: Persistent patients shared more public clonotypes among themselves (fewer than 3,000) than newly diagnosed patients did (approximately 970). Persistent Graves' disease patients showed lower TCR Shannon entropy and fewer highly expanded clones than newly diagnosed patients, suggesting clonal expansion. Only the TCR beta chain was sequenced and analyzed. Peripheral blood alone was examined, since thyroid tissue, which constituted the primary lesion, could not be accessed. Persistent disease showed preferential use of TRBV28, TRBJ1-2 and TRBJ2-5, whereas newly diagnosed disease favored TRBV20-1 and TRBJ2-1. The small sample size was acknowledged by the authors as a limitation that may reduce accuracy.

The time point label of this sample denotes: persistent/refractory GD, antithyroid drugs over 5 years with positive TRAb. RNA was extracted from PBMCs in TRIzol for both TCR sequencing and RNA sequencing. Graves' disease was diagnosed according to American Thyroid Association guidelines. Recruitment of patients was carried out at an endocrinology department in Xi'an, China. Each patient gave 8.5 to 9.5 milliliters of peripheral blood, collected in an EDTA anticoagulant tube. Ficoll Paque Plus density gradient separation was used to isolate PBMCs, and no further T cell sorting was performed. An Agilent 2100 Bioanalyzer and agarose gel were used to assess RNA quality, and a NanoDrop 2000 was used to measure RNA concentration. Libraries were prepared through multiplex PCR. The sample was run on an Illumina HiSeq 4000. iRepertoire HTBI primers and Arm-PCR amplification of CDR3 regions were used to construct TCR beta libraries. PCR products were gel purified before sequencing. Concerning the study's data processing: Across samples, about 63 TRBV and roughly 13 TRBJ segments were identified and used for gene usage analysis of CDR3 amino acid clonotypes. Filtered high-quality paired reads were merged into contigs using COPE and FqMerger. BLAST was used to align contigs to IMGT TRBV, TRBD and TRBJ reference genes, and CDR3 was defined according to IMGT. Highly expanded clones were defined as clonotypes with a frequency above 0.1%. Shannon entropy served as the measure of repertoire diversity, while the Gini coefficient captured V-J evenness. A clonotype found in more than one individual was treated as public. In-frame beta chains were kept once TCRdb had trimmed the public reads at Q25 with fastp and called clones with MiXCR. CDR3 protein duplicates are merged, each entry listing the most common genes and DNA. V and J calls and clone size were set by TCRdb, not the authors. A total of over 450,000 distinct CDR3 sequences appear in this sample, roughly a fifth of them only once. The leading ten clones occupy about 7% of the sample.

The clonotype was recovered from a female donor with Graves disease. Sequenced here: peripheral blood mononuclear cells (PBMCs), sampled when the disease was refractory, from a patient treated with antithyroid drugs. The receptor chain draws on TRBV5-4 and TRBJ1-4, with a weak D call of TRBD1 (6 bases match). The CDR3 region has the sequence CASRQGVDEKLFF. The DNA sequence follows: TGTGCCAGCAGACAGGGTGTGGATGAAAAACTGTTTTTT.